The 19 T cell receptor beta chains presented below share a single source sample, sequenced in a study of cytomegalovirus exposure and HLA in healthy donors (dated by TCRdb to about 2017). The protocol used for the library was the immunoSEQ multiplex PCR assay. For the multiplex PCR, a mixture combining 60 forward primers for TCR Vbeta segments and 13 reverse primers for TCR Jbeta segments was used. TCRdb obtained this table from immuneACCESS and retained in-frame rearrangements with V and J assigned. These tables miss some clones; where compared with another copy, unresolved V genes account for less than half of the shortfall, and the remainder is unexplained. This sample is represented by over 150,000 clones; 70% to 85% of them were singletons. The ten largest clones capture around 2% of the sample. Specimen: PBMCs. The receptors stem from a man in his forties or fifties in good health and CMV-seropositive.

The chain couples TRBV28 to TRBJ1-2, with D maybe TRBD1 (6 bases). Germline CDR1 reads MDHEN; CDR2 reads SYDVKM. V gave up 4 bases and J gave up 1 base, with 13 bases separating them. The CDR3 contains 15 residues. CDR3 amino acids: CASSSWTEDNYGYTF. The CDR3 DNA sequence: TGTGCCAGCAGTTCTTGGACAGAAGATAACTATGGCTACACCTTC.

The CDR3 nucleotides are TGTGCCAGTAGTATATGGGACAGGATGCAGTTCTTC. Translated, it gives CASSIWDRMQFF. The chain employs TRBV19 and TRBJ2-1; 8 bases fit TRBD1. Looked up from germline, CDR1 is LNHDA and CDR2 is SQIVND (reference sequence). V shed 2 bases, J shed 12 bases, and the junction held 3 bases outside the gene matches. The CDR3 is 12 residues long.

The rearrangement links TRBV7-9 to TRBJ2-7; a possible D gene is TRBD1 (6 bases). CDR1 and CDR2 from the germline V gene are SEHNR and FQNEAQ (reference sequence). This CDR3 is built from 13 residues. With 8 bases removed from V and 6 bases from J, the gap between germline ends came to 17 bases. CDR3 bases: TGTGCCAGCCAGGACAGTAAGGACGCCGAGCAGTACTTC. Translation: CASQDSKDAEQYF.

J is TRBJ1-2 and V is TRBV19, with 7 bases fitting TRBD1. J was trimmed by 2 bases and V by 6 bases; bases with no gene match: 9. Looked up from germline, CDR1 is LNHDA and CDR2 is SQIVND (reference sequence). The CDR3 has 15 amino acids. The CDR3 here is CASSPETTGNYGYTF. The CDR3 nucleotides are TGTGCCAGTAGCCCCGAAACGACAGGGAACTATGGCTACACCTTC.

The CDR3 loop is CARSARGGHTDTQYF. In DNA, the CDR3 is TGCGCCAGGTCCGCGAGGGGGGGCCATACAGATACGCAGTATTTT. The chain couples TRBV10-2 to TRBJ2-3; perhaps TRBD2 as D (7 bases). Trimming cost V 9 bases and J 3 bases, with 19 bases left between them. The CDR3 is 15 amino acids. Germline CDR1 and CDR2: WSHSY and SAAADI.

DNA of the CDR3: TGTGCCAGCAGTTCCCCCGGGACAGGGCTGGCCGGGGAGCTGTTTTTT. Translation: CASSSPGTGLAGELFF. This rearrangement joins TRBV6-5 to TRBJ2-2; 9 bases agree with TRBD1. The CDR3 covers 16 residues. CDR1 is MNHEY, CDR2 SVGAGI, per germline. The V segment lost 4 bases and the J segment 6 bases; nucleotides outside the gene matches: 9.

The chain uses TRBV6-5 and TRBJ1-1; 11 nucleotides match TRBD1. V shed 6 bases, J shed 1 base, and the junction held 4 bases outside the gene matches. CDR3 length: 15 amino acids. The germline V gene encodes CDR1 MNHEY and CDR2 SVGAGI. CDR3 amino acids: CASRRDRGGNTEAFF. Written as DNA, the CDR3 is TGTGCCAGCAGACGGGACAGGGGGGGGAACACTGAAGCTTTCTTT.

The chain combines TRBV11-2 with TRBJ1-2, with 10 bases matching TRBD1. The CDR3 runs to 18 residues. The J segment lost 4 bases and the V segment lost 2 bases, leaving 13 bases of the junction unmatched. Germline V gene data show CDR1 as SGHAT and CDR2 as FQNNGV. The CDR3 nucleotides read TGTGCCAGCAGCTTACCGGAGGACAGGGGGGCTAGTGGCTATGGCTACACCTTC. Amino acid sequence: CASSLPEDRGASGYGYTF.

The chain links TRBV5-1 to TRBJ1-5; 8 positions match TRBD1. V trimming: 4 bases; J trimming: 3 bases; junction bases outside the gene matches: 6. The germline gives CDR1 SGHRS, CDR2 YFSETQ. CDR3 length: 15 residues. CDR3 sequence (DNA): TGCGCCAGCAGCCTCGGACAGGGTGCCAATCAGCCCCAGCATTTT. Translated: CASSLGQGANQPQHF.

This clone occurred once. The V and J genes are TRBV6-1 and TRBJ1-5, with 7 bases matching TRBD1. The trim removed 1 base at V and 6 bases at J, leaving 6 bases unmatched. The CDR3 extends over 15 amino acids. The germline gives CDR1 MNHNS, CDR2 SASEGT. CDR3 in amino acids: CASSEGQGILQPQHF. DNA for the CDR3: TGTGCCAGCAGTGAAGGACAGGGAATACTTCAGCCCCAGCATTTT.

This clone was counted between two and nine times. The chain uses TRBV5-1 and TRBJ2-1, with 12 positions matching TRBD2. The junction had 9 bases not matched to a gene; V was cut back by 2 bases and J by 6 bases. Per germline, CDR1 SGHRS and CDR2 YFSETQ. There are 17 residues in the CDR3. The CDR3 sequence: CASSFRSSGGAGNEQFF. The CDR3 nucleotides read TGCGCCAGCAGCTTCCGGTCTAGCGGGGGGGCGGGCAATGAGCAGTTCTTC.

V usage is TRBV5-4 and J usage is TRBJ2-5; TRBD2 matches at 13 bases. The germline CDR1 and CDR2 sequences are SGHNT and YYREEE (reference sequence). The CDR3 extends over 17 amino acids. Trimming cost V 0 bases and J 5 bases; bases outside gene matches: 7. The CDR3 loop is CASSLARGLAGRETQYF. DNA for the CDR3: TGTGCCAGCAGCTTGGCCAGGGGACTAGCGGGGAGGGAGACCCAGTACTTC.

The genes are TRBV6-1 and TRBJ1-2, with 7 bases that match TRBD1. CDR3 length equals 10 residues. CDR1 and CDR2 from the germline V gene are MNHNS and SASEGT. With V trimmed by 9 bases and J by 8 bases, 3 bases remained unmatched. CDR3 coding DNA: TGTGCCAGTGGGGACAGAGGCTACACCTTC. It translates to CASGDRGYTF.

The chain combines TRBV6-1 with TRBJ2-2; D possibly corresponds to TRBD2 (5 bases). The CDR3 has 14 amino acids. Trimming removed 2 bases at V and 4 bases at J, with 8 bases between. Germline values: CDR1 MNHNS, CDR2 SASEGT. CDR3 DNA sequence: TGTGCCAGCAGTGAACCGGGATCCACCGGGGAGCTGTTTTTT. Translated, it gives CASSEPGSTGELFF.

The chain is built from TRBV25-1 and TRBJ1-2; TRBD1 matches 7 bases. The CDR3 loop spans 12 amino acids. Germline V gene lookup returns CDR1 MGHDK and CDR2 SYGVNS. J was trimmed by 4 bases and V by 7 bases; bases with no gene match: 3. The CDR3 reads CASKAGGYGYTF. The CDR3 region has the DNA TGTGCCAGCAAGGCAGGGGGCTATGGCTACACCTTC.

V gene TRBV2 combines with J gene TRBJ2-5; a weak D match, TRBD1 (5 bases). Germline values: CDR1 SNHLY, CDR2 FYNNEI. This CDR3 region has 14 residues. The germline V and J ends were trimmed by 5 bases and 2 bases, with 12 bases remaining between them. The CDR3 spells CASSLETEQETQYF. In DNA form, the CDR3 reads TGTGCCAGCAGTTTAGAGACAGAACAAGAGACCCAGTACTTC.

The chain joins TRBV6-6 to TRBJ2-1; 10 bases are shared with TRBD2. Germline CDR1 and CDR2: MNHNY and SVGAGI (reference sequence). J gave up 6 bases and V 6 bases, and 8 bases lay outside the gene matches. The CDR3 extends over 15 amino acids. The CDR3 coding sequence is TGTGCCAGCAGCGAACTAGCGGGGAGTGGCAATGAGCAGTTCTTC. Protein product: CASSELAGSGNEQFF.

This clone was observed once. The chain uses TRBV11-3 and TRBJ2-2; 7 positions agree with TRBD2. V lost 3 bases to trimming and J lost 2 bases; unmatched junction nucleotides: 6. The CDR3 runs 16 residues. CDR1 is SGHNT and CDR2 is YENEEA in the germline V gene. The CDR3 DNA reads as TGTGCCAGCAGCTTGATGGGCGGGGGTAACACCGGGGAGCTGTTTTTT. This gives the protein CASSLMGGGNTGELFF.

This clone was found a few times. The V call is TRBV5-4, the J call TRBJ2-7, with a possible D match to TRBD1 (6 bases). Per the germline V gene, CDR1 is SGHNT and CDR2 is YYREEE (reference sequence). Trimming removed 5 bases at V and 1 base at J, with 13 bases between. The CDR3 runs 14 residues. In nucleotides, the CDR3 is TGTGCCAGCAGGCTCAACAGGGAATCCTACGAGCAGTACTTC. Encoded protein: CASRLNRESYEQYF.